The 2 T cell receptor beta chains presented below share a single source sample, sequenced in a study of blood T cell repertoires in COVID-19. Data came from immunoSEQ multiplex PCR; TCRdb stores just in-frame clones and leaves some out. The table has fewer than 300,000 clones, more than 80% seen once. Sequencing was done on a sample of peripheral blood. These receptor sequences come from a woman between 50 and 59 years old with COVID-19, enrolled during active disease.

This chain links TRBV6-5 with TRBJ1-1; tentatively, D is TRBD1 (5 bases). Germline V gene lookup returns CDR1 MNHEY and CDR2 SVGAGI. The CDR3 loop spans 14 amino acids. Trimming cost V 6 bases and J 7 bases, with 18 bases left between them. CDR3 nucleotide sequence: TGTGCCAGCAGGGCAGGACATATTGACGGTGAAGCTTTCTTT. The encoded protein is CASRAGHIDGEAFF.

The chain is built from TRBV6-5 and TRBJ2-2; D call uncertain. Germline assignment: CDR1 MNHEY and CDR2 SVGAGI. Trimming removed 7 bases from V and 8 bases from J, with 14 bases in between. The CDR3 runs 13 residues. The CDR3 DNA reads as TGTGCCAGCACCCGATTGGAGCAGGGGGAGCTGTTTTTT. Protein sequence: CASTRLEQGELFF.